This is a list of T cell receptor beta chains from one sample in a study of blood T cell repertoires in COVID-19. TCRdb's copy holds only in-frame clones and misses some; the assay was immunoSEQ multiplex PCR. The data show 80,000 to 95,000 clones, approximately 80% seen once. Sequences were obtained from peripheral blood. Receptors were obtained from a man of 80 years or more with COVID-19, enrolled during active disease. CDR3s include the opening cysteine and the closing phenylalanine or tryptophan. D genes are given only for firm matches. Where a row states a size, it is once, few, many or the class of an expanded clone; other rows omit it.

v_call: TRBV5-1
j_call: TRBJ1-4
d_call: NA
clone_size: NA
cdr3_nt: TGCGCCAGCAGCTTGCGAGGTAATGAAAAACTGTTTTTT
cdr3_aa: CASSLRGNEKLFF

v_call: TRBV6-5
j_call: TRBJ2-7
d_call: NA
clone_size: once
cdr3_nt: TGTGCCAGCACCCGGGATTCTAACTACGAGCAGTACTTC
cdr3_aa: CASTRDSNYEQYF

v_call: TRBV30
j_call: TRBJ2-5
d_call: TRBD2
clone_size: NA
cdr3_nt: TGTGCCTGGAGTGGAGGACTAGCGGGGCCAGAGACCCAGTACTTC
cdr3_aa: CAWSGGLAGPETQYF

v_call: TRBV5-1
j_call: TRBJ1-4
d_call: TRBD1
clone_size: NA
cdr3_nt: TGCGCCAGCAGCCTTTTAGCAGGGGGAGGTGAAAAACTGTTTTTT
cdr3_aa: CASSLLAGGGEKLFF

v_call: TRBV4-3
j_call: TRBJ1-2
d_call: NA
clone_size: NA
cdr3_nt: TGCGCCAGCAGCCAGTCCGCCGGGGGGGACTACACCTTC
cdr3_aa: CASSQSAGGDYTF

v_call: TRBV29-1
j_call: TRBJ1-1
d_call: NA
clone_size: NA
cdr3_nt: TGCAGCGTTGGGAGGAACACTGAAGCTTTCTTT
cdr3_aa: CSVGRNTEAFF

v_call: TRBV5-4
j_call: TRBJ1-4
d_call: TRBD1
clone_size: NA
cdr3_nt: TGTGCCAGCAGCTTGCCCGGGACAGGCAATGAAAAACTGTTTTTT
cdr3_aa: CASSLPGTGNEKLFF

v_call: TRBV9
j_call: TRBJ2-7
d_call: NA
clone_size: NA
cdr3_nt: TGTGCCAGCAGCGTAGGGGAGAGGAACGAGCAGTACTTC
cdr3_aa: CASSVGERNEQYF

v_call: TRBV6-1
j_call: TRBJ1-3
d_call: NA
clone_size: NA
cdr3_nt: TGTGCCAGCAGTGGGTCAGGGCTAGTCTCTGGAAACACCATATATTTT
cdr3_aa: CASSGSGLVSGNTIYF

v_call: TRBV28
j_call: TRBJ1-4
d_call: TRBD1
clone_size: NA
cdr3_nt: TGTGCCAGCAGTTCGCCTCGGGGACAGGGGATTGAAAAACTGTTTTTT
cdr3_aa: CASSSPRGQGIEKLFF

v_call: TRBV19
j_call: TRBJ2-5
d_call: NA
clone_size: NA
cdr3_nt: TGTGCCAGTAGTAACAGACAAGAGACCCAGTACTTC
cdr3_aa: CASSNRQETQYF

v_call: TRBV5-1
j_call: TRBJ2-3
d_call: TRBD2
clone_size: NA
cdr3_nt: TGCGCCAGCAGCATGATAGCGGGGACCACAGATACGCAGTATTTT
cdr3_aa: CASSMIAGTTDTQYF

v_call: TRBV5-8
j_call: TRBJ1-4
d_call: TRBD1
clone_size: NA
cdr3_nt: TGTGCCAGCAGCCCGGGACAGGGTGGGAATGAAAAACTGTTTTTT
cdr3_aa: CASSPGQGGNEKLFF

v_call: TRBV5-4
j_call: TRBJ1-2
d_call: NA
clone_size: NA
cdr3_nt: TGTGCCAGCAGCTTGAGCGGTGGCTATGGCTACACCTTC
cdr3_aa: CASSLSGGYGYTF

v_call: TRBV6-6
j_call: TRBJ2-2
d_call: NA
clone_size: once
cdr3_nt: TGTGCCAGCAGAAGACAGGTTTACACCGGGGAGCTGTTTTTT
cdr3_aa: CASRRQVYTGELFF

v_call: TRBV30
j_call: TRBJ1-1
d_call: TRBD1
clone_size: NA
cdr3_nt: TGTGCCTGGAGTGGACAGGGGTTGAACACTGAAGCTTTCTTT
cdr3_aa: CAWSGQGLNTEAFF

v_call: TRBV19
j_call: TRBJ1-1
d_call: NA
clone_size: NA
cdr3_nt: TGTGCCAGTAGTATGGATCCGGTACAGTGGGCTTTCTTT
cdr3_aa: CASSMDPVQWAFF

v_call: TRBV9
j_call: TRBJ1-4
d_call: TRBD1
clone_size: NA
cdr3_nt: TGTGCCAGCAGCGTAGCTGCGACAGGGTTTGAAAAACTGTTTTTT
cdr3_aa: CASSVAATGFEKLFF

v_call: TRBV5-1
j_call: TRBJ2-7
d_call: NA
clone_size: NA
cdr3_nt: TGCGCCAGCAGCTTCGGGGCACGGACTACCTACGAGCAGTACTTC
cdr3_aa: CASSFGARTTYEQYF

v_call: TRBV19
j_call: TRBJ1-2
d_call: NA
clone_size: few
cdr3_nt: TGTGCCAGTAGTGCGAAAGGGGGAACATGGGTGCCCTATGGCTACACCTTC
cdr3_aa: CASSAKGGTWVPYGYTF

v_call: TRBV7-2
j_call: TRBJ2-7
d_call: TRBD1
clone_size: NA
cdr3_nt: TGTGCCAGCAGCAAATGGACAGGGGGCCACAACGAGCAGTACTTC
cdr3_aa: CASSKWTGGHNEQYF

v_call: TRBV4-3
j_call: TRBJ1-5
d_call: NA
clone_size: NA
cdr3_nt: TGCGCCAGCAGCCAAGCCTATAGCAATCAGCCCCAGCATTTT
cdr3_aa: CASSQAYSNQPQHF